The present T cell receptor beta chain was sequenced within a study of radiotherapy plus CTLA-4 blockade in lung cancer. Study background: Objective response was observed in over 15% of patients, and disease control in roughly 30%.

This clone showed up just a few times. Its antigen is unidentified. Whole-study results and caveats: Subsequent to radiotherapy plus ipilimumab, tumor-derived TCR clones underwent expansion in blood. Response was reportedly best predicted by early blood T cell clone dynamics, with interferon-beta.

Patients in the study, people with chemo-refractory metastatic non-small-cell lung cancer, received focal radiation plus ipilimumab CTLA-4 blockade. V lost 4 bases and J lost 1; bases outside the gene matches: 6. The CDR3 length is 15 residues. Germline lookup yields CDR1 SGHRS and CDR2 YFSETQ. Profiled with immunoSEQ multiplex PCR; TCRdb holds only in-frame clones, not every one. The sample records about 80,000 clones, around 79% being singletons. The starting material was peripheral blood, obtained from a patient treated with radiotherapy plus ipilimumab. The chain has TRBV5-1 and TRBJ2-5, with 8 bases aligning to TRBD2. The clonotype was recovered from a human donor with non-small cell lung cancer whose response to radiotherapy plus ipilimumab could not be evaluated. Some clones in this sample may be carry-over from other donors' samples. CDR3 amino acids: CASSRGGSGQETQYF. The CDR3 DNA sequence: TGCGCCAGCAGCCGGGGGGGGAGCGGCCAAGAGACCCAGTACTTC.